These 23 T cell receptor beta chains came from one sample sequenced in a study of blood T cell repertoires in COVID-19. TCRdb's table, derived via immunoSEQ multiplex PCR, lists solely in-frame clones and lacks some. The repertoire consists of under 150,000 clones, with 81% occurring once and the leading ten covering approximately 1.5%. The sample taken for sequencing was peripheral blood. All receptors come from a man aged 45 to 65 with acute or convalescent COVID-19.

The chain has TRBV19 and TRBJ1-5; perhaps TRBD1 as D (6 bases). This CDR3 spans 16 amino acids. Germline assignment: CDR1 LNHDA and CDR2 SQIVND (reference sequence). V dropped 2 bases and J dropped 2 bases, with 13 bases sitting between them. The CDR3 is CASSISGAQGNQPQHF. Written as DNA, the CDR3 is TGTGCCAGTAGTATATCAGGGGCCCAGGGCAATCAGCCCCAGCATTTT.

This clone has only a few counts. Other nucleotide sequences from this sample produce the same CDR3. The J gene is TRBJ1-5, the V gene TRBV5-5; D is ambiguous. The CDR3 runs to 14 residues. Trimming shortened V by 0 bases and J by 4 bases, and 8 bases separated the two germline ends. The germline V gene encodes CDR1 SGHKS and CDR2 YYEKEE (reference sequence). The CDR3 here is CASSLAGENQPQHF. CDR3 nucleotides: TGTGCCAGCAGCTTGGCTGGAGAAAATCAGCCCCAGCATTTT.

The chain joins TRBV5-6 to TRBJ1-3, with 8 nucleotides matching TRBD1. V lost 1 base to trimming and J lost 4 bases; unmatched junction nucleotides: 7. This CDR3 has 16 amino acids. CDR1 SGHDT and CDR2 YYEEEE come from the germline V gene. DNA for the CDR3: TGTGCCAGCAGCTTGAGGGCAGGGGGCTCGGGAAACACCATATATTTT. Translating gives CASSLRAGGSGNTIYF. The entire variable domain, with the rest obtained from reference TRBV5-6 and TRBJ1-3, is as follows: DAGVTQSPTHLIKTRGQQVTLRCSPKSGHDTVSWYQQALGQGPQFIFQYYEEEERQRGNFPDRFSGHQFPNYSSELNVNALLLGDSALYLCASSLRAGGSGNTIYFGEGSWLTVV.

V usage is TRBV5-1 and J usage is TRBJ2-5; D gene unclear. V lost 0 bases to trimming and J lost 2 bases, with 14 bases between them. Germline CDR1 and CDR2: SGHRS and YFSETQ. This CDR3 spans 16 amino acids. The CDR3 DNA follows: TGCGCCAGCAGCTTGGAGCCGTCTCTCGGGCAAGAGACCCAGTACTTC. Translated: CASSLEPSLGQETQYF.

This rearrangement joins TRBV3-1 (or the pseudogene TRBV3-2) to TRBJ1-1, with D tentatively TRBD1 (6 bases). V shed 7 bases and J shed 1 base, with 16 bases lying between them. The germline V gene has CDR1 LGHDT and CDR2 YNNKEL (reference sequence). This CDR3 region has 15 residues. CDR3 region: CASTPPQTGNTEAFF. The CDR3 DNA sequence: TGTGCCAGCACCCCGCCCCAGACAGGGAACACTGAAGCTTTCTTT.

The chain links TRBV19 to TRBJ1-3, with D maybe TRBD1 (5 bases). Deletions cut 10 bases from V and 2 bases from J, with 9 bases between. The CDR3 is 12 amino acids. Germline loops: CDR1 LNHDA, CDR2 SQIVND (reference sequence). This chain's CDR3 is CATTGAGNTIYF. In DNA form, the CDR3 reads TGTGCCACTACAGGAGCTGGAAACACCATATATTTT.

This sequence joins TRBV3-1 (or the pseudogene TRBV3-2) and TRBJ2-1; no clear D. V was cut by 1 base and J by 7 bases, with 8 bases left in between. This CDR3 region has 13 residues. Germline V gene lookup returns CDR1 LGHDT and CDR2 YNNKEL (reference sequence). In DNA, the CDR3 is TGTGCCAGCAGCCAAGTCCCCCTTAATGAGCAGTTCTTC. Translating gives CASSQVPLNEQFF.

The CDR3 DNA reads TGTGCCAGCAGGAGACAGGGGGCCGGCGACGAGCAGTACTTC. Residues: CASRRQGAGDEQYF. The rearrangement uses TRBV6-5 and TRBJ2-7, with 10 bases identical to TRBD1. The ends lost 6 bases at V and 5 bases at J; junction bases unmatched: 7. This CDR3 is 14 amino acids long. CDR1 and CDR2 (germline): MNHEY, SVGAGI.

The chain has TRBV5-4 and TRBJ2-7, with 11 nucleotides matching TRBD2. The CDR3 consists of 15 residues. Germline V gene lookup returns CDR1 SGHNT and CDR2 YYREEE (reference sequence). Trimming removed 4 bases from V and 2 bases from J; junction bases left unmatched: 5. CDR3 residues: CASSPGTSGTYEQYF. The DNA for the CDR3 is TGTGCCAGCAGCCCCGGGACTAGCGGCACCTACGAGCAGTACTTC.

The chain has TRBV9 and TRBJ1-1; 7 nucleotides align to TRBD1. Germline assignment: CDR1 SGDLS and CDR2 YYNGEE. Germline trimming cut 3 bases from V and 0 bases from J; bases unmatched to any gene: 2. The CDR3 consists of 14 residues. The CDR3 region has the DNA TGTGCCAGCAGCGCAGGACAGGTGAACACTGAAGCTTTCTTT. The encoded protein is CASSAGQVNTEAFF.

The J gene is TRBJ2-7, the V gene TRBV21-1; whether TRBD1, the table's D call, matches the DNA was not checked. TRBV21-1 corresponds to a pseudogene. This CDR3 has 16 amino acids. CDR3 sequence: CASSKFGRYNSYEQYF. DNA of the CDR3: TGTGCCAGCAGCAAATTCGGCAGGTATAACTCCTACGAGCAGTACTTC.

This clone showed up just a few times. V and J are TRBV5-1 and TRBJ2-5; 13 bases agree with TRBD2. From germline, CDR1 is SGHRS and CDR2 YFSETQ. This CDR3 region has 16 residues. Trimming cost V 3 bases and J 4 bases; bases outside gene matches: 6. The CDR3 coding sequence is TGCGCCAGCAGCTCGGGGACTAGCGGGGTCGGAGAGACCCAGTACTTC. This gives the protein CASSSGTSGVGETQYF. Looking up the rest from reference TRBV5-1 and TRBJ2-5 gives the full variable domain: KAGVTQTPRYLIKTRGQQVTLSCSPISGHRSVSWYQQTPGQGLQFLFEYFSETQRNKGNFPGRFSGRQFSNSRSEMNVSTLELGDSALYLCASSSGTSGVGETQYFGPGTRLLVL.

This clone has just one count. The rearrangement joins TRBV18 to TRBJ1-6; 9 bases are a match to TRBD1. The CDR3 length is 15 residues. With 4 bases clipped from V and 7 bases from J, the junction kept 5 bases outside the gene matches. Germline loops: CDR1 KGHSH, CDR2 LQKENI. The CDR3 region is CASSRGQGGNSPLHF. As DNA, the CDR3 is TGTGCCAGCTCACGGGGACAGGGCGGAAATTCACCCCTCCACTTT.

The chain combines TRBV12-3 or TRBV12-4 with TRBJ2-1; D perhaps matches TRBD2 (5 bases). Trimming stripped 4 bases from V and 7 bases from J, with 8 bases between. The length of the CDR3 is 12 residues. CDR3 sequence (DNA): TGTGCCAGCAGTTCTCGGGGAAATGAGCAGTTCTTC. Residues: CASSSRGNEQFF.

The genes are TRBV5-6 and TRBJ1-4; 9 bases agree with TRBD1. The germline gives CDR1 SGHDT, CDR2 YYEEEE. V gave up 2 bases and J gave up 5 bases; unmatched junction bases: 4. The CDR3 is made up of 15 amino acids. The DNA for the CDR3 is TGTGCCAGCAGCTTTCAGACAGGGGGAAATGAAAAACTGTTTTTT. It specifies CASSFQTGGNEKLFF. Using reference TRBV5-6 and TRBJ1-4 for the parts outside the CDR3, the full variable domain is DAGVTQSPTHLIKTRGQQVTLRCSPKSGHDTVSWYQQALGQGPQFIFQYYEEEERQRGNFPDRFSGHQFPNYSSELNVNALLLGDSALYLCASSFQTGGNEKLFFGSGTQLSVL.

As DNA, the CDR3 is TGCAGCGGACGAGACAGTTGGGCAGATACGCAGTATTTT. It yields the protein CSGRDSWADTQYF. The genes are TRBV29-1 and TRBJ2-3; possible D gene TRBD1, 5 bases. The CDR3 is 13 residues long. Per the germline V gene, CDR1 is SQVTM and CDR2 is ANQGSEA. V lost 7 bases to trimming and J lost 4 bases, with 15 bases between them.

The chain links TRBV20-1 to TRBJ2-5; possibly TRBD1 for D (5 bases). This CDR3 has 11 amino acids. Per germline, CDR1 DFQATT and CDR2 SNEGSKA (reference sequence). V lost 4 bases to trimming and J lost 5 bases, with 8 bases between them. The CDR3, as DNA: TGCAGTGCTAATAAGGGGGAGACCCAGTACTTC. It yields the protein CSANKGETQYF.

This clone was seen a few times. This rearrangement joins TRBV11-2 to TRBJ1-2, with TRBD1 identical over 10 bases. This CDR3 contains 13 residues. Germline CDR1 SGHAT, CDR2 FQNNGV. J was trimmed by 7 bases and V by 5 bases; bases with no gene match: 4. CDR3 sequence reads: CASSPRQGAGYTF. DNA of the CDR3: TGTGCCAGCAGCCCCCGACAGGGGGCTGGCTACACCTTC. The variable domain in full, with the rest retrieved from reference TRBV11-2 and TRBJ1-2, is EAGVAQSPRYKIIEKRQSVAFWCNPISGHATLYWYQQILGQGPKLLIQFQNNGVVDDSQLPKDRFSAERLKGVDSTLKIQPAKLEDSAVYLCASSPRQGAGYTFGSGTRLTVV.

V usage is TRBV3-1 (or the pseudogene TRBV3-2) and J usage is TRBJ2-3, with D maybe TRBD2 (6 bases). V shed 3 bases and J shed 8 bases, with 6 bases lying between them. CDR1 and CDR2 (germline): LGHDT, YNNKEL (reference sequence). The CDR3 contains 11 residues. CDR3 region: CASSQGGTQYF. CDR3 coding DNA: TGTGCCAGCAGCCAGGGGGGTACGCAGTATTTT.

This chain joins TRBV6-5 and TRBJ2-3; 7 bases map to TRBD1. Germline CDR1 is MNHEY and CDR2 is SVGAGI. The ends lost 4 bases at V and 2 bases at J; junction bases unmatched: 9. This CDR3 contains 16 residues. The CDR3 nucleotides are TGTGCCAGCAGTTCCGGACAGGCCGGTTTCACAGATACGCAGTATTTT. Its translation is CASSSGQAGFTDTQYF.

This chain uses TRBV5-1 with TRBJ2-7, with no clear D. V was shortened by 1 base and J by 3 bases, with 8 bases between the two germline ends. The length of the CDR3 is 13 residues. The germline V gene encodes CDR1 SGHRS and CDR2 YFSETQ. The CDR3 region is CASSLSGNYEQYF. Here the CDR3 DNA reads TGCGCCAGCAGCTTGTCAGGAAACTACGAGCAGTACTTC.

The V call is TRBV7-3, the J call TRBJ2-6; 7 bases map to TRBD1. This CDR3 has 15 residues. Per the germline V gene, CDR1 is SGHTA and CDR2 is FQGTGA. V shed 4 bases, J shed 2 bases, and the junction held 2 bases outside the gene matches. The CDR3 DNA is TGTGCCAGCAGCTCCACAGGGGCTGGGGCCAACGTCCTGACTTTC. Protein product: CASSSTGAGANVLTF.

This chain uses TRBV3-1 (or the pseudogene TRBV3-2) with TRBJ2-1; weak D call: TRBD2 (6 bases). CDR3 size: 14 residues. Trimming shortened V by 7 bases and J by 9 bases, and 19 bases separated the two germline ends. Germline CDR1 is LGHDT and CDR2 is YNNKEL (reference sequence). The CDR3 nucleotides are TGTGCCAGCAACGATGCTCCGGGACTGGTTGAGCAGTTCTTC. Protein product: CASNDAPGLVEQFF.